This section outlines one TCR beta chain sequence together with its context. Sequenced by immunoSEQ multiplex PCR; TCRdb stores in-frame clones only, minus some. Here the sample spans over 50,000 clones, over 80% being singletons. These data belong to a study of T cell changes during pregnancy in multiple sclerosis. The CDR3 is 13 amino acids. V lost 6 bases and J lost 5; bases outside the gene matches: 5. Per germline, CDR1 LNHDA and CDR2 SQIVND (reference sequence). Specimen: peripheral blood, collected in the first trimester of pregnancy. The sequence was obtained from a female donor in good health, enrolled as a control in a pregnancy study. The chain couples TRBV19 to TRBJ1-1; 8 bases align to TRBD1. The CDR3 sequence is CASSLDRVTEAFF. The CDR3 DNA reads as TGTGCCAGTAGCCTGGACAGGGTGACTGAAGCTTTCTTT.